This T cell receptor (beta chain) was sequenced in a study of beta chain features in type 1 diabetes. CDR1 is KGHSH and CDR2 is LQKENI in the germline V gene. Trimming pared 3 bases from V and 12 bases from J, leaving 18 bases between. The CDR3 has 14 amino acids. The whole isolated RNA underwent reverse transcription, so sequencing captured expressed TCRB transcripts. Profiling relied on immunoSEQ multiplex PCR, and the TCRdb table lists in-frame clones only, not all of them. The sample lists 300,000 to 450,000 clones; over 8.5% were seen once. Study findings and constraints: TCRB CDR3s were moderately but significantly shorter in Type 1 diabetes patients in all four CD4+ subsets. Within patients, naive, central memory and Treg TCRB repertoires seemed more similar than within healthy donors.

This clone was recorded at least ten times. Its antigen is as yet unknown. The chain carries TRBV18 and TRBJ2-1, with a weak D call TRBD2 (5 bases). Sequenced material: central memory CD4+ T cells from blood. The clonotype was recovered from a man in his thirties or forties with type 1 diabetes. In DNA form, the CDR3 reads TGTGCCAGCTCACCCTCTGTCCTCCGGGAAGGGCAGTTCTTC. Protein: CASSPSVLREGQFF.